Detailed here is one T cell receptor beta chain. This entry belongs to a study of blood T cell repertoires in COVID-19. The overall study: PBMCs, B-cell-depleted T cells, or T cells provided the cDNA or gDNA that made up the material.

CDR1 SGHTA and CDR2 FQGNSA come from the germline V gene. The CDR3 sequence is 14 residues long. Between the trimmed V and J ends, which lost 1 base and 4 bases, there was a span of 7 bases. In the authors' methods: Amplification of reference gene primers was used by the study to estimate nucleated cell counts. Assay: immunoSEQ multiplex PCR; the TCRdb copy retains only in-frame clones and omits some. V and J calls and clone size are given by that table; D and trimming were obtained from the DNA. Of some 200,000 clones listed, almost 85% were seen once; the top ten hold about 12%. The chain employs TRBV7-2 and TRBJ1-4, with D possibly TRBD1 on 6 matching bases. Specimen: peripheral blood. The receptor was derived from a woman in her thirties or forties with acute or convalescent COVID-19. Here the CDR3 reads CASSLGTDNEKLFF. For the CDR3, the DNA is TGTGCCAGCAGCTTAGGGACAGATAATGAAAAACTGTTTTTT.